What follows describes a single T cell receptor beta chain. Residents of about two dozen US areas, aged about 18 to 89 years, made up the participants. These data originate in a study of blood T cell repertoires in COVID-19. V gave up 8 bases and J gave up 0 bases, with 8 bases separating them. This CDR3 spans 14 amino acids. CDR1 ENHRY and CDR2 SYGVKD come from the germline V gene. Generated by immunoSEQ multiplex PCR, the TCRdb table keeps only in-frame clones and is missing some. The table lists 200,000 to 250,000 clones, less than 90% of them singletons. What was sequenced was PBMCs or T cells enriched from blood (not recorded which). This sequence joins TRBV10-3 and TRBJ1-6; D unresolved. The sequence came from a woman aged 50 to 60 in a cohort exposed to, infected with or recovered from COVID-19 (not recorded which). The DNA of the CDR3 is TGTGCCATCGGGCAGAGCTCCTATAATTCACCCCTCCACTTT. This encodes CAIGQSSYNSPLHF.